This T cell receptor (beta chain) was recovered during a study of T cell responses to AZD1222 COVID-19 vaccine. Overall study results and limits: Spike-specific TCR repertoires showed rising breadth and depth after two AZD1222 doses.

With regard to this clone: The antigen remains unidentified.

Some clones are missing from TCRdb's copy, which holds only in-frame ones; the method was immunoSEQ multiplex PCR. The sample includes about 180,000 clones, 88% seen only once; the top ten take 0.45% to 0.55%. Germline V gene sequence: CDR1 SGHAT, CDR2 FQNNGV. The CDR3 spans 15 residues. The V gene end was trimmed by 5 bases and the J gene end by 6 bases; junction bases not matched to a gene: 10. Sequences were derived from peripheral blood, sampled on day 0 of AZD1222 vaccination. This TCR was sampled from an adult in good health. The chain carries TRBV11-2 and TRBJ2-1; 7 nucleotides agree with TRBD1. The DNA of the CDR3 is TGTGCCAGCAGCGATCGGGACAGAAGTCTCAATGAGCAGTTCTTC. Protein product: CASSDRDRSLNEQFF. Full variable domain (missing parts from reference TRBV11-2 and TRBJ2-1): EAGVAQSPRYKIIEKRQSVAFWCNPISGHATLYWYQQILGQGPKLLIQFQNNGVVDDSQLPKDRFSAERLKGVDSTLKIQPAKLEDSAVYLCASSDRDRSLNEQFFGPGTRLTVL.